This T cell receptor (beta chain) was captured in a study of blood T cell repertoires in COVID-19. The wider study: PBMCs, B-cell-depleted T cells, or T cells were the source of the cDNA or gDNA that made up the material.

Trimming took 0 bases from V and 5 from J, leaving 8 bases between them. CDR3 length: 15 residues. Germline V CDR1 and CDR2: SGHTA, FQGNSA. Methods used by the authors: Reference gene primer amplification gave estimated nucleated cell counts. Clones were sequenced by immunoSEQ multiplex PCR, and TCRdb holds only the in-frame ones, with some missing. V and J calls and clone size are those listed in that table; D and trimming were worked out from the DNA. The top ten clones hold 4% of a sample with 310,000 or so clones, approximately 87% of them seen once. The sample taken for sequencing was peripheral blood. The TCR sequence derives from a woman in her 50s with active or convalescent COVID-19. V gene TRBV7-2 combines with J gene TRBJ1-6; weak D call: TRBD1 (5 bases). In DNA, the CDR3 is TGTGCCAGCAGCTTAGCGCAGGGAAATAATTCACCCCTCCACTTT. It translates to CASSLAQGNNSPLHF. The entire variable domain, with the rest obtained from reference TRBV7-2 and TRBJ1-6, is as follows: GAGVSQSPSNKVTEKGKDVELRCDPISGHTALYWYRQSLGQGLEFLIYFQGNSAPDKSGLPSDRFSAERTGGSVSTLTIQRTQQEDSAVYLCASSLAQGNNSPLHFGNGTRLTVT.